This T cell receptor (beta chain) comes out of a study of OX40 agonist ivuxolimab in advanced cancers. On the study more broadly: Patients achieving partial responses numbered three: one hepatocellular carcinoma case and two cutaneous melanoma cases.

The CDR3 is made up of 13 amino acids. Germline CDR1 is GTSNPN and CDR2 is SVGIG (reference sequence). Between the trimmed V and J ends, which lost 1 base and 3 bases, there was a span of 7 bases. The repertoire was sequenced with immunoSEQ multiplex PCR; TCRdb's copy has only in-frame clones and lacks some. The data hold some 97,000 clones, with around 89% observed a single time. This receptor was identified in an adult with an advanced solid tumor such as melanoma, head and neck, liver or kidney cancer. The source was CD4+ or CD8+ T cells sorted from blood, collected in a trial of the OX40 agonist ivuxolimab. This chain links TRBV30 with TRBJ1-5; D possibly corresponds to TRBD1 (5 bases). The CDR3 nucleotides are TGTGCCTGGAGTGGACAGCACAATCAGCCCCAGCATTTT. Protein sequence: CAWSGQHNQPQHF.